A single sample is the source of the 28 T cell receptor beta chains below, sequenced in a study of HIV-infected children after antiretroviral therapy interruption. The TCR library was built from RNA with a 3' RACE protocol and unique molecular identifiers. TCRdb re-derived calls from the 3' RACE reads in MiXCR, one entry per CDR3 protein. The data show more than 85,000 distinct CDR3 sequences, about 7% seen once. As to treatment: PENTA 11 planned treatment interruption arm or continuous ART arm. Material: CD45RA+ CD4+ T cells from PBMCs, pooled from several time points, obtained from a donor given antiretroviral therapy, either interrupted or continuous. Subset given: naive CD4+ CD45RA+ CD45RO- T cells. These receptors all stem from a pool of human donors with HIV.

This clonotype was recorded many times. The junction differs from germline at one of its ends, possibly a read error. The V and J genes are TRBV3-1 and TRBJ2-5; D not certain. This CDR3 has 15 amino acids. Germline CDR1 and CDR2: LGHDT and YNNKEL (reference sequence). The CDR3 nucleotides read TGTGTCAGCAGCCTCCGGCGACCGGGTAAAGAGACCCAGTACTTC. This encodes CVSSLRRPGKETQYF.

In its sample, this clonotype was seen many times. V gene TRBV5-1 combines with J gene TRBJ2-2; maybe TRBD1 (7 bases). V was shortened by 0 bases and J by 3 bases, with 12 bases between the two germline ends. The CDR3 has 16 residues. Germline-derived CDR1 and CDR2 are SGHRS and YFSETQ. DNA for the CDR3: TGCGCCAGCAGCTTGGTGGCCAGGGGGGACACCGGGGAGCTGTTTTTT. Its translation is CASSLVARGDTGELFF.

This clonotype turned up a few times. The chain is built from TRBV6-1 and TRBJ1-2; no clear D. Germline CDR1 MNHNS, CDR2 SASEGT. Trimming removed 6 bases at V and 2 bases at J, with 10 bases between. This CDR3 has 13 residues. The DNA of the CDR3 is TGTGCCAGCAGGGGTACCGGGAACTATGGCTACACCTTC. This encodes CASRGTGNYGYTF.

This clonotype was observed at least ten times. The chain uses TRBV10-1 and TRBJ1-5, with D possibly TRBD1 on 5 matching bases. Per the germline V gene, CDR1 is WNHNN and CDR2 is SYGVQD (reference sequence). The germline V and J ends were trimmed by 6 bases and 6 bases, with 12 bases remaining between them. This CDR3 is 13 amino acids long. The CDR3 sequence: CASSFPRVQPQHF. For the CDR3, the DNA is TGCGCCAGCAGCTTCCCCAGGGTTCAGCCCCAGCATTTT.

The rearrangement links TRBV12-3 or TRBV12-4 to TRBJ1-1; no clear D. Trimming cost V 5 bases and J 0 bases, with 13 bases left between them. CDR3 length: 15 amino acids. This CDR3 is CASSPYGLLNTEAFF. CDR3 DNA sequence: TGTGCCAGCAGTCCCTATGGACTTTTGAACACTGAAGCTTTCTTT.

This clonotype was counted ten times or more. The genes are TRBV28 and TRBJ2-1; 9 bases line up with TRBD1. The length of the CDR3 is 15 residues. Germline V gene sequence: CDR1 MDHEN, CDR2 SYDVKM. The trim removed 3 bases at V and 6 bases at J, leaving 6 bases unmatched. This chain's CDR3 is CASSFTQGAFNEQFF. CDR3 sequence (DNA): TGTGCCAGCAGTTTCACACAGGGGGCCTTCAATGAGCAGTTCTTC.

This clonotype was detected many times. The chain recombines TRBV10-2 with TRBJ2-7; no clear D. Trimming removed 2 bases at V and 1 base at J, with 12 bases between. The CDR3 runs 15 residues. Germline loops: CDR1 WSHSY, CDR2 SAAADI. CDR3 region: CASSEMRGPSYEQYF. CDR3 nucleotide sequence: TGCGCCAGCAGTGAGATGAGAGGACCTTCCTACGAGCAGTACTTC.

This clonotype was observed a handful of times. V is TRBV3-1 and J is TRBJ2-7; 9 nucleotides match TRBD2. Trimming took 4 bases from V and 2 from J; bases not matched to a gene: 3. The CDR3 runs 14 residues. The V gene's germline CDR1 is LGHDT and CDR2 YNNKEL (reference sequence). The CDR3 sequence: CASSRTSVTYEQYF. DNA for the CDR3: TGTGCCAGCAGCCGGACTAGCGTGACCTACGAGCAGTACTTC.

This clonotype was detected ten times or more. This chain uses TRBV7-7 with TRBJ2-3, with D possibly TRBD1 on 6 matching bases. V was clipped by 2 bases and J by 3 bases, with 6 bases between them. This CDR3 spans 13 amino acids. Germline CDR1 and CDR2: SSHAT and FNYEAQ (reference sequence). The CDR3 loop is CASSLQGTDTQYF. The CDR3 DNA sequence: TGTGCCAGCAGCTTACAGGGGACAGATACGCAGTATTTT.

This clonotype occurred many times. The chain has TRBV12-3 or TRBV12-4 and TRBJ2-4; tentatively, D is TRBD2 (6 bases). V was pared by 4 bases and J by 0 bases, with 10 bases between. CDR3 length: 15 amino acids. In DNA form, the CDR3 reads TGTGCCAGCAGTTCCCTGGGACTAGCCAAAAACATTCAGTACTTC. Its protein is CASSSLGLAKNIQYF.

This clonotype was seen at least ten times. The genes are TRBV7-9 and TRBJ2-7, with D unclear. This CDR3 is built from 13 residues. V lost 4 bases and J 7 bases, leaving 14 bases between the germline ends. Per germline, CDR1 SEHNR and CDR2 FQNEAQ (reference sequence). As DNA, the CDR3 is TGTGCCAGCAGCTCTTTCGCTCTTCGGGAGCAGTACTTC. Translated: CASSSFALREQYF.

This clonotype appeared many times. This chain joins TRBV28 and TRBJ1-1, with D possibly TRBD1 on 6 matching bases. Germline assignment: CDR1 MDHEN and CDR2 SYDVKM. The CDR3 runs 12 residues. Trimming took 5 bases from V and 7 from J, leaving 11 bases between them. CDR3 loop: CASSRDMGEAFF. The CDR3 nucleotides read TGTGCCAGCAGTCGGGACATGGGTGAAGCTTTCTTT. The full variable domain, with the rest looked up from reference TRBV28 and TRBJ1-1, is DVKVTQSSRYLVKRTGEKVFLECVQDMDHENMFWYRQDPGLGLRLIYFSYDVKMKEKGDIPEGYSVSREKKERFSLILESASTNQTSMYLCASSRDMGEAFFGQGTRLTVV.

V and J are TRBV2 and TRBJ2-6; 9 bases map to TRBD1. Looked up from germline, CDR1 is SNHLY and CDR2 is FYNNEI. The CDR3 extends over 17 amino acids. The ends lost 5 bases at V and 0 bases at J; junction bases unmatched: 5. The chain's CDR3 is CASSRDRALSGANVLTF. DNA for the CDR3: TGTGCCAGCAGTCGGGACAGGGCGCTCTCTGGGGCCAACGTCCTGACTTTC.

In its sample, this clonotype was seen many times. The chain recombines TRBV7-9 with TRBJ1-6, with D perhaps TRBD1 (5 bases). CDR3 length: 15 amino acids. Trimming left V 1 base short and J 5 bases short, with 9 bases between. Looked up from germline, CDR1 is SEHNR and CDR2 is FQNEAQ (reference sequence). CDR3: CASSLGGTDNSPLHF. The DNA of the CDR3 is TGTGCCAGCAGCTTAGGGGGGACTGATAATTCACCCCTCCACTTT.

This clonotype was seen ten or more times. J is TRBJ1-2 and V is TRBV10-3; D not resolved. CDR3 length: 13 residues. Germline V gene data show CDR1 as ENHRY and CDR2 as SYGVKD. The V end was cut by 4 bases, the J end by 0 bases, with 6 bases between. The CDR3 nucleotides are TGTGCCATCAGTGGGCAGGCTAACTATGGCTACACCTTC. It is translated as CAISGQANYGYTF.

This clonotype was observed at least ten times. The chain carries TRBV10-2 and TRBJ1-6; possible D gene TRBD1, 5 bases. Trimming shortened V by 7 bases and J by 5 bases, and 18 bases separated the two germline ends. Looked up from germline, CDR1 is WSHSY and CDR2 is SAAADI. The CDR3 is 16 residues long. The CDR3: CASNPNSGSNNSPLHF. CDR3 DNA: TGCGCCAGCAACCCGAATTCAGGGTCTAATAATTCACCCCTCCACTTT.

DNA of the CDR3: TGTGCCAGCAGCCAGGTAGGGATCGGCGAGTCTCAGCCCCAGCATTTT. Translating gives CASSQVGIGESQPQHF. The rearrangement uses TRBV7-3 and TRBJ1-5; no clear D. The germline CDR1 and CDR2 sequences are SGHTA and FQGTGA. The CDR3 contains 16 residues. The V gene lost 5 bases and the J gene lost 6 bases, with 20 bases spanning the gap.

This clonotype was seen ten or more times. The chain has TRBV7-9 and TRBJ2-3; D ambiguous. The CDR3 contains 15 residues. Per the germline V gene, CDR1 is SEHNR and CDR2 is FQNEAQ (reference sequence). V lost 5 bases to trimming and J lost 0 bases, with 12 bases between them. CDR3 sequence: CASSARGPSTDTQYF. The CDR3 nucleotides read TGTGCCAGCAGCGCCCGTGGCCCTAGCACAGATACGCAGTATTTT.

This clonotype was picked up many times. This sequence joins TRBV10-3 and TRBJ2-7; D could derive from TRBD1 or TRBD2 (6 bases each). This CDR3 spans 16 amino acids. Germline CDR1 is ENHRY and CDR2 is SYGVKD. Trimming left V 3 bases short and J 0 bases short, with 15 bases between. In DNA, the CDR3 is TGTGCCATCAGTGACTCGAGGGGGGCGCTCTCCTACGAGCAGTACTTC. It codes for CAISDSRGALSYEQYF.

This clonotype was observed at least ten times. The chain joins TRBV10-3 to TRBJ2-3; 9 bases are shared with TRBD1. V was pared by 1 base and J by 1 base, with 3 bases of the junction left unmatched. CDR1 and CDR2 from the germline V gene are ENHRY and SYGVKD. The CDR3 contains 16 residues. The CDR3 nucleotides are TGTGCCATCAGTGAGTGGGACAGGGTCCGCACAGATACGCAGTATTTT. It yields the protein CAISEWDRVRTDTQYF.

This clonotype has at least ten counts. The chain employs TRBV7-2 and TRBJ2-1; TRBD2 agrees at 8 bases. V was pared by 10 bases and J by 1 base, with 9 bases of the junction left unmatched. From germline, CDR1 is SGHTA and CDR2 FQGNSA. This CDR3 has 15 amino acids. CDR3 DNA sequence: TGTGCCACCGGCCCGGGGGGGCGGTCCTACAATGAGCAGTTCTTC. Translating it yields CATGPGGRSYNEQFF.

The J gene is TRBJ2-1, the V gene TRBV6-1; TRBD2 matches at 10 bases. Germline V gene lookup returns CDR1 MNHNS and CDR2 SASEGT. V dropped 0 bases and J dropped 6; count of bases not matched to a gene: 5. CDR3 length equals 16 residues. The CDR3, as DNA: TGTGCCAGCAGTGAAGCGGTAGCGGGAGGACTCAATGAGCAGTTCTTC. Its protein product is CASSEAVAGGLNEQFF.

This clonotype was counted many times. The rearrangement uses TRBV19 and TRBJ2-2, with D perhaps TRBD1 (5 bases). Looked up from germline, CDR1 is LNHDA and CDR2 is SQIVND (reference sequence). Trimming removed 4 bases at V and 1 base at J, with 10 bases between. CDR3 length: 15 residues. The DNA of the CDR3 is TGTGCCAGTAGTAGGCGTACAGGGAACACCGGGGAGCTGTTTTTT. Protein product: CASSRRTGNTGELFF. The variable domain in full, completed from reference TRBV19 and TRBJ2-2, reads DGGITQSPKYLFRKEGQNVTLSCEQNLNHDAMYWYRQDPGQGLRLIYYSQIVNDFQKGDIAEGYSVSREKKESFPLTVTSAQKNPTAFYLCASSRRTGNTGELFFGEGSRLTVL.

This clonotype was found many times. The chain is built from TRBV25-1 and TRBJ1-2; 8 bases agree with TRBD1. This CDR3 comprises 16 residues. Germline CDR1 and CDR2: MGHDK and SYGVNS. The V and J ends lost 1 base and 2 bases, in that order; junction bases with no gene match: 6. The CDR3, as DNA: TGTGCCAGCAGTGAATCCGGACAGGGTGGAAACTATGGCTACACCTTC. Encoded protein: CASSESGQGGNYGYTF.

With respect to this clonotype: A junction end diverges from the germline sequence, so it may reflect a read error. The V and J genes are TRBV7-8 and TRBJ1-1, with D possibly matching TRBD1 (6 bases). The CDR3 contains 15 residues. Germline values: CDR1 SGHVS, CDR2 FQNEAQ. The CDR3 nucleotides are TGTGCCAGAAGCTTAGTACAGGGAGGGGCCACTGAAGCTTTCTTT. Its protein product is CARSLVQGGATEAFF. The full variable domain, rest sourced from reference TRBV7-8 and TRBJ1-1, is GAGVSQSPRYKVAKRGQDVALRCDPISGHVSLFWYQQALGQGPEFLTYFQNEAQLDKSGLPSDRFFAERPEGSVSTLKIQRTQQEDSAVYLCARSLVQGGATEAFFGQGTRLTVV.

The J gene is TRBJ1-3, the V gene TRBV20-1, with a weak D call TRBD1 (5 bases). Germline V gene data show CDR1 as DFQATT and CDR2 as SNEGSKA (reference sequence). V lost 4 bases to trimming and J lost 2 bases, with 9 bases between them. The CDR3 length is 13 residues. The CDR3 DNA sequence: TGCAGTGCTACCGGGACTGCTGGAAACACCATATATTTT. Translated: CSATGTAGNTIYF.

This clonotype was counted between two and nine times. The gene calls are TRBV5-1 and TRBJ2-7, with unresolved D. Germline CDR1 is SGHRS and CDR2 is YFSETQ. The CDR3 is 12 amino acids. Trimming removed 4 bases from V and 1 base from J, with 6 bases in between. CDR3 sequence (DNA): TGCGCCAGCAGCGCCACGTCCTACGAGCAGTACTTC. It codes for CASSATSYEQYF.

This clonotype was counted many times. The CDR3 nucleotides are TGCGCCAGCAGCTGGGACCCTTCGAACACCGGGGAGCTGTTTTTT. It encodes CASSWDPSNTGELFF. The chain uses TRBV5-1 and TRBJ2-2; D may match TRBD1 or TRBD2 (5 bases each). V shed 3 bases and J shed 0 bases, with 9 bases lying between them. The CDR3 extends over 15 amino acids. Germline V gene data show CDR1 as SGHRS and CDR2 as YFSETQ.